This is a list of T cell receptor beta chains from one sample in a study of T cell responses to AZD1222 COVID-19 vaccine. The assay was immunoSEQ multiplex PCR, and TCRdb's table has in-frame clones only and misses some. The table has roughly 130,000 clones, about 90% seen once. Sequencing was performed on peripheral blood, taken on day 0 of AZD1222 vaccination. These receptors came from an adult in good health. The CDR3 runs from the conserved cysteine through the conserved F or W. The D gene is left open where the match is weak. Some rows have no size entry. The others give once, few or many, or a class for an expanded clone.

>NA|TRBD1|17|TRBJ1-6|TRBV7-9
CASSLSTGTDYNSPLHF
TGTGCCAGCAGCTTATCCACGGGGACAGATTATAATTCACCCCTCCACTTT
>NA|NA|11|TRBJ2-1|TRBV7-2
CASSYYGEQFF
TGTGCCAGCAGCTACTACGGTGAGCAGTTCTTC
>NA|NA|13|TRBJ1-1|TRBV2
CASSGQPNTEAFF
TGTGCCAGCAGTGGGCAACCGAACACTGAAGCTTTCTTT
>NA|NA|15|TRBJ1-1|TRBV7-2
CASSSGRVGQTEAFF
TGTGCCAGCAGCTCGGGCAGGGTCGGGCAGACTGAAGCTTTCTTT
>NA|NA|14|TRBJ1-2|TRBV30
CASTPESTDYGYTF
TGTGCCTCCACCCCCGAATCTACAGACTATGGCTACACCTTC
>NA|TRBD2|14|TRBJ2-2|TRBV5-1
CASSSGGSTGELFF
TGCGCCAGCAGCTCCGGCGGGAGCACCGGGGAGCTGTTTTTT
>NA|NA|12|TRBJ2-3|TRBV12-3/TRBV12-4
CASRTTGSPQYF
TGTGCCAGCAGGACTACCGGATCCCCGCAGTATTTT
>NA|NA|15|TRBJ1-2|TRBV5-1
CASTPSRGGLDGYTF
TGCGCCAGCACTCCATCTAGGGGCGGCTTGGATGGCTACACCTTC
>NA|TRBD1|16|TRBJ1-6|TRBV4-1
CASSRVRQGDNSPLHF
TGCGCCAGCAGCCGGGTTCGACAGGGTGATAATTCACCCCTCCACTTT
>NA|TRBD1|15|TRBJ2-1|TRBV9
CASSVQGVAYNEQFF
TGTGCCAGCAGCGTACAGGGGGTAGCCTACAATGAGCAGTTCTTC
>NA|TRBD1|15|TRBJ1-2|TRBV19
CASSIRPGTDYGYTF
TGTGCCAGTAGTATAAGGCCCGGGACAGACTATGGCTACACCTTC
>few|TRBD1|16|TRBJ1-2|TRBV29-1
CSVDKTGGAGNYGYTF
TGCAGCGTTGATAAGACAGGGGGCGCCGGGAACTATGGCTACACCTTC
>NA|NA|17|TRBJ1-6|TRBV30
CAWSVGLGLSANSPLHF
TGTGCCTGGAGTGTAGGGTTGGGACTATCCGCCAATTCACCCCTCCACTTT
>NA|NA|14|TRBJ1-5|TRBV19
CASAVGRLNQPQHF
TGTGCCAGTGCCGTTGGACGGTTAAATCAGCCCCAGCATTTT
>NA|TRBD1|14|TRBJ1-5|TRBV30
CAWSEGQVNQPQHF
TGTGCCTGGAGTGAGGGACAGGTCAATCAGCCCCAGCATTTT
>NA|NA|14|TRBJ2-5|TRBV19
CASSINSGRKTQYF
TGTGCCAGTAGTATCAACAGTGGAAGGAAGACCCAGTACTTC
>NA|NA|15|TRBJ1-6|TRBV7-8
CASSSRRLSGSPLHF
TGTGCCAGCAGCTCCAGGCGCCTTAGTGGGTCACCCCTCCACTTT
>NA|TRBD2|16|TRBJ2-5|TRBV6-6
CASSYSLAGGKETQYF
TGTGCCAGCAGTTACTCGTTAGCGGGGGGGAAAGAGACCCAGTACTTC
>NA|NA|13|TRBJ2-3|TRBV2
CASREGYGDTQYF
TGTGCCAGCAGAGAGGGGTACGGAGATACGCAGTATTTT
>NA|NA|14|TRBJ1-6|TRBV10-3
CATRAIEGNSPLHF
TGTGCCACCCGGGCCATTGAAGGTAATTCACCCCTCCACTTT
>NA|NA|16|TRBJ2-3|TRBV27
CASSLGWLMGTDTQYF
TGTGCCAGCAGTTTAGGCTGGCTAATGGGGACAGATACGCAGTATTTT
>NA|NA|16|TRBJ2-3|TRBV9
CASSVEGTASTDTQYF
TGTGCCAGCAGCGTAGAGGGAACCGCTAGCACAGATACGCAGTATTTT